This passage covers 20 T cell receptor beta chains from one sample sequenced in a study of CD8 T cells in Susac syndrome. The authors reverse transcribed roughly 0.5 to 1 ug RNA with random hexamers. TCRdb re-analysed the immunoSEQ multiplex PCR reads in MiXCR, keeping a single row per CDR3 protein. Of 170,000 or so distinct CDR3 sequences listed, around 94% are singletons. Sequenced: CD4+ T cells from PBMCs. These receptors were taken from a human donor with Susac syndrome.

Only a few counts were recorded for this clonotype. V gene TRBV19 combines with J gene TRBJ2-5; 7 bases are shared with TRBD1. The CDR3 consists of 14 residues. The V gene end was trimmed by 5 bases and the J gene end by 2 bases; junction bases not matched to a gene: 5. The germline gives CDR1 LNHDA, CDR2 SQIVND (reference sequence). The chain's CDR3 is CASSPGTAQETQYF. Here the CDR3 DNA reads TGTGCCAGTAGTCCCGGGACAGCTCAAGAGACCCAGTACTTC.

The genes are TRBV5-1 and TRBJ1-5, with D maybe TRBD1 (5 bases). CDR1 is SGHRS and CDR2 is YFSETQ in the germline V gene. CDR3 length equals 14 residues. V lost 3 bases, J lost 3 bases, and 10 bases lay in between. The CDR3 nucleotides read TGCGCCAGCAGCTCCTCAGGGTACAATCAGCCCCAGCATTTT. Translation gives CASSSSGYNQPQHF.

The V call is TRBV12-3 or TRBV12-4, the J call TRBJ2-2; D remains ambiguous. Trimming removed 6 bases at V and 2 bases at J, with 7 bases between. The CDR3 is made up of 13 amino acids. As DNA, the CDR3 is TGTGCCAGCAGGCCATTAAACACCGGGGAGCTGTTTTTT. Encoded protein: CASRPLNTGELFF.

V gene TRBV20-1 combines with J gene TRBJ2-7, with 12 positions matching TRBD2. The CDR3 loop spans 15 amino acids. V shed 0 bases, J shed 5 bases, and the junction held 5 bases outside the gene matches. Germline V gives CDR1 DFQATT, CDR2 SNEGSKA (reference sequence). CDR3 amino acids: CSARDPGLAGDEQYF. In nucleotides, the CDR3 is TGCAGTGCTAGAGACCCGGGACTAGCGGGTGACGAGCAGTACTTC.

The chain links TRBV3-1 to TRBJ2-2, with 8 bases fitting TRBD1. Losses at the gene ends were 1 base for V and 6 bases for J; bases not matched to a gene: 4. Germline CDR1 is LGHDT and CDR2 is YNNKEL (reference sequence). CDR3 size: 15 residues. The CDR3 bases are TGTGCCAGCAGCCAAGTCAGGGGGCCGTCCGGGGAGCTGTTTTTT. Amino acids: CASSQVRGPSGELFF.

J is TRBJ2-3 and V is TRBV20-1; D perhaps matches TRBD2 (5 bases). The CDR3 extends over 15 amino acids. Trimming took off 3 bases at V and 10 bases at J, with 23 bases between the two ends. Germline V gene sequence: CDR1 DFQATT, CDR2 SNEGSKA (reference sequence). The CDR3 region is CSASRDGVGKVPQYF. The CDR3 DNA reads as TGCAGTGCTAGCAGAGATGGTGTCGGGAAGGTTCCGCAGTATTTT.

CDR3 region: CASSLFGGEISNQPQHF. The CDR3 coding sequence is TGTGCCAGCAGCTTATTTGGGGGCGAAATCAGCAATCAGCCCCAGCATTTT. The chain has TRBV7-2 and TRBJ1-5; possibly TRBD1 for D (6 bases). The CDR3 is 17 amino acids. V was cut by 2 bases and J by 1 base, with 15 bases left in between. CDR1 SGHTA and CDR2 FQGNSA come from the germline V gene.

The rearrangement uses TRBV14 and TRBJ2-7; tentative D call: TRBD2 (6 bases). V shed 0 bases and J shed 2 bases, with 11 bases lying between them. The germline V gene encodes CDR1 SGHDN and CDR2 FVKESK. The CDR3 runs to 15 residues. CDR3 residues: CASSQDQSGAYEQYF. The CDR3 DNA follows: TGTGCCAGCAGCCAAGATCAGTCGGGGGCCTACGAGCAGTACTTC. Full variable domain (rest looked up from reference TRBV14 and TRBJ2-7): EAGVTQFPSHSVIEKGQTVTLRCDPISGHDNLYWYRRVMGKEIKFLLHFVKESKQDESGMPNNRFLAERTGGTYSTLKVQPAELEDSGVYFCASSQDQSGAYEQYFGPGTRLTVT.

V usage is TRBV19 and J usage is TRBJ1-2, with TRBD1 matching 7 bases. The germline CDR1 and CDR2 sequences are LNHDA and SQIVND (reference sequence). This CDR3 is built from 15 residues. V trimming: 5 bases; J trimming: 8 bases; junction bases outside the gene matches: 14. The CDR3 DNA sequence: TGTGCCAGTAGTGCCTACAGGGGAGAAGGACACGGCTACACCTTC. Protein product: CASSAYRGEGHGYTF. The complete variable domain, with remaining parts taken from reference TRBV19 and TRBJ1-2, reads DGGITQSPKYLFRKEGQNVTLSCEQNLNHDAMYWYRQDPGQGLRLIYYSQIVNDFQKGDIAEGYSVSREKKESFPLTVTSAQKNPTAFYLCASSAYRGEGHGYTFGSGTRLTVV.

The V call is TRBV29-1, the J call TRBJ2-7; TRBD1 matches 9 bases. The V and J ends lost 6 bases and 4 bases, in that order; junction bases with no gene match: 7. There are 13 residues in the CDR3. Per the germline V gene, CDR1 is SQVTM and CDR2 is ANQGSEA. CDR3 in amino acids: CSVTGTGSYEQYF. In DNA form, the CDR3 reads TGCAGCGTGACCGGGACAGGGAGTTACGAGCAGTACTTC.

This clonotype has just one count. The chain links TRBV7-9 to TRBJ2-7; 7 bases match TRBD1. CDR1 and CDR2 (germline): SEHNR, FQNEAQ (reference sequence). Unmatched junction bases numbered 4, after V lost 10 bases and J lost 4 bases. The CDR3 length is 11 residues. The CDR3 bases are TGTGCCATCAACAGGGGTTACGAGCAGTACTTC. It specifies CAINRGYEQYF.

The chain carries TRBV6-5 and TRBJ2-1; D may be TRBD2 (7 bases). The CDR3 spans 18 residues. Between the trimmed V and J ends, which lost 3 bases and 2 bases, there was a span of 20 bases. Germline V gives CDR1 MNHEY, CDR2 SVGAGI. The CDR3 sequence is CASSYLAGATGTYNEQFF. As DNA, the CDR3 is TGTGCCAGCAGTTATTTGGCGGGGGCCACGGGAACCTACAATGAGCAGTTCTTC.

The table lists this clonotype with a count of one. V usage is TRBV12-3 or TRBV12-4 and J usage is TRBJ1-1; D is unclear. Between the trimmed V and J ends, which lost 6 bases and 7 bases, there was a span of 15 bases. The length of the CDR3 is 13 residues. DNA of the CDR3: TGTGCCAGCAGACCCGCGGGTACTGATGAAGCTTTCTTT. Protein sequence: CASRPAGTDEAFF.

CDR3 sequence (DNA): TGTGCCAGCACCCGGCGGATGGCTCACAATGAGCAGTTCTTC. Protein sequence: CASTRRMAHNEQFF. This chain connects TRBV28 to TRBJ2-1; D is unresolved. In germline, CDR1 is MDHEN, CDR2 SYDVKM. This CDR3 has 14 residues. V lost 7 bases to trimming and J lost 5 bases, with 15 bases between them.

The chain recombines TRBV20-1 with TRBJ2-7; 8 nucleotides align to TRBD2. The V gene's germline CDR1 is DFQATT and CDR2 SNEGSKA (reference sequence). CDR3 length equals 14 residues. V lost 6 bases and J lost 1; bases outside the gene matches: 8. The DNA of the CDR3 is TGCAGTGCACCCCCTAGCGGGCGATCCTACGAGCAGTACTTC. It is translated as CSAPPSGRSYEQYF.

The chain is built from TRBV2 and TRBJ1-5, with 7 bases fitting TRBD1. The CDR3 length is 15 residues. Germline V lookup: CDR1 SNHLY, CDR2 FYNNEI. Unmatched junction bases numbered 5, after V lost 3 bases and J lost 3 bases. The CDR3 reads CASSDLTGINQPQHF. CDR3 coding DNA: TGTGCCAGCAGTGACCTGACAGGGATCAATCAGCCCCAGCATTTT.

The V and J genes are TRBV7-8 and TRBJ2-7, with 10 bases matching TRBD2. This CDR3 region has 17 residues. The ends lost 4 bases at V and 1 base at J; junction bases unmatched: 10. Germline V lookup: CDR1 SGHVS, CDR2 FQNEAQ. The chain's CDR3 is CASSSRTSGRKSYEQYF. In nucleotides, the CDR3 is TGTGCCAGCAGCTCTCGGACTAGCGGAAGAAAATCCTACGAGCAGTACTTC.

The chain employs TRBV23-1 and TRBJ1-5; D is unclear. TRBV23-1 is noted as an ORF with a role that remains uncertain. The CDR3 is made up of 12 amino acids. Trimming took 6 bases from V and 3 from J, leaving 6 bases between them. The CDR3 bases are TGCGCCAGCAGGCACCTCAATCAGCCCCAGCATTTT. Its translation: CASRHLNQPQHF.

The V gene is TRBV20-1, the J gene TRBJ2-3; 8 bases align to TRBD2. The germline CDR1 and CDR2 sequences are DFQATT and SNEGSKA (reference sequence). This CDR3 spans 15 amino acids. Trimming took 2 bases from V and 1 from J; bases not matched to a gene: 5. As DNA, the CDR3 is TGCAGTGCTAGACCAACTAGCGGTGGCACAGATACGCAGTATTTT. It translates to CSARPTSGGTDTQYF.

The genes are TRBV4-3 and TRBJ2-5; no clear D. The CDR3 loop spans 15 amino acids. Germline lookup yields CDR1 LGHNA and CDR2 YSLEER. V was pared by 1 base and J by 1 base, with 10 bases between. CDR3 sequence: CASSQGRSFQETQYF. In nucleotides, the CDR3 is TGCGCCAGCAGCCAAGGACGGAGCTTCCAAGAGACCCAGTACTTC.